Described below is a single TCR beta chain sequence and its context. The antigen is undetermined. This entry comes from a study of glioma-infiltrating T cells. General observations from the study: Above-expected tissue-blood divergence occurred in all gliomas, most in low-grade ones. A blood CDR3 motif signature was depleted in highly divergent patients. Very few CDR3 sequences were shared between tissue and blood.

The length of the CDR3 is 13 residues. V gave up 7 bases and J gave up 0 bases, with 13 bases separating them. The germline CDR1 and CDR2 sequences are SQVTM and ANQGSEA. The iRepertoire nested amplicon-rescue multiplex PCR amplified TCR alpha and beta CDR3s from RNA. TCRdb analysed the multiplex PCR reads with MiXCR anew, one entry per CDR3 protein. The sample includes more than 300,000 distinct CDR3 sequences, roughly two fifths of them seen just once. This clonotype originated in a human donor with low-grade glioma or glioblastoma, undergoing nonglioma brain surgery, or in good health (not recorded which). Sequences were obtained from glioma tissue, nonneoplastic brain tissue, or PBMCs (not recorded which). The V call is TRBV29-1, the J call TRBJ2-7; D gene unclear. The CDR3 region has the DNA TGCAGCGCCAGAGAGGACGACTCCTACGAGCAGTACTTC. Translated, it gives CSAREDDSYEQYF.